A single sample gave rise to the 17 T cell receptor beta chains below, sequenced in a study of cytomegalovirus exposure and HLA in healthy donors. The PCR made use of 60 Vbeta and 13 Jbeta primers. Profiling relied on immunoSEQ multiplex PCR, and the TCRdb table lists in-frame clones only, not all of them. The table includes about 130,000 clones, approximately 61% detected once. Specimen: PBMCs. The receptors were gathered from a young man in good health and CMV-seropositive.

The chain uses TRBV7-9 and TRBJ1-5, with a weak D call TRBD1 (5 bases). This CDR3 is built from 15 residues. Germline loops: CDR1 SEHNR, CDR2 FQNEAQ (reference sequence). Trimming removed 5 bases from V and 2 bases from J, with 13 bases in between. This CDR3 reads CASSQASGGNQPQHF. CDR3 sequence (DNA): TGTGCCAGCAGCCAGGCGTCGGGGGGCAATCAGCCCCAGCATTTT.

The chain has TRBV11-3 and TRBJ2-1; possibly TRBD2 for D (5 bases). Germline CDR1 SGHNT, CDR2 YENEEA. The CDR3 spans 12 residues. The V and J ends lost 5 bases and 8 bases respectively, with 10 bases between them. This CDR3 reads CASSVSRDEQFF. CDR3 nucleotide sequence: TGTGCCAGCAGCGTTTCGAGGGATGAGCAGTTCTTC.

In this sample, this clone turned up a few times. The chain links TRBV19 to TRBJ2-5, with 10 positions matching TRBD1. After removal of 5 bases from V and 0 bases from J, the junction contained 6 bases not matched to a gene. The CDR3 totals 16 residues. Germline lookup yields CDR1 LNHDA and CDR2 SQIVND (reference sequence). The DNA for the CDR3 is TGTGCCAGTAGTGGACGACAGGGGGCGAACCAAGAGACCCAGTACTTC. It yields the protein CASSGRQGANQETQYF.

This clone was observed a few times. The chain is built from TRBV11-2 and TRBJ1-2; D is unresolved. The CDR3 has 13 residues. The V gene's germline CDR1 is SGHAT and CDR2 FQNNGV. V was shortened by 4 bases and J by 9 bases, with 15 bases between the two germline ends. The CDR3 DNA sequence: TGTGCCAGCAGCTCCTTCTTTCGGGATAGCTACACCTTC. It is translated as CASSSFFRDSYTF. The full variable domain, its missing parts supplied by reference TRBV11-2 and TRBJ1-2, is EAGVAQSPRYKIIEKRQSVAFWCNPISGHATLYWYQQILGQGPKLLIQFQNNGVVDDSQLPKDRFSAERLKGVDSTLKIQPAKLEDSAVYLCASSSFFRDSYTFGSGTRLTVV.

The table lists this clone with a few counts. J is TRBJ1-1 and V is TRBV6-6; weak D call: TRBD1 (5 bases). The CDR3 runs to 13 residues. V lost 5 bases, J lost 6 bases, and 13 bases lay in between. Germline CDR1 reads MNHNY; CDR2 reads SVGAGI (reference sequence). CDR3 sequence (DNA): TGTGCCAGCAGTCGCTGGGGGAGGGCTGAAGCTTTCTTT. Its translation is CASSRWGRAEAFF.

The genes are TRBV25-1 and TRBJ1-4; 11 bases fit TRBD1. Trimming removed 6 bases from V and 2 bases from J; junction bases left unmatched: 2. CDR1 MGHDK and CDR2 SYGVNS come from the germline V gene. The CDR3 runs 15 residues. CDR3 in amino acids: CASRGQGATNEKLFF. In nucleotides, the CDR3 is TGTGCCAGCAGAGGACAGGGGGCCACTAATGAAAAACTGTTTTTT. The variable domain in full, with the rest retrieved from reference TRBV25-1 and TRBJ1-4, is EADIYQTPRYLVIGTGKKITLECSQTMGHDKMYWYQQDPGMELHLIHYSYGVNSTEKGDLSSESTVSRIRTEHFPLTLESARPSHTSQYLCASRGQGATNEKLFFGSGTQLSVL.

The rearrangement uses TRBV7-8 and TRBJ2-7, with 13 bases fitting TRBD2. Trimming at V came to 5 bases and at J to 4 bases, leaving 5 bases not matched to a gene. CDR3 length: 15 residues. Germline CDR1 and CDR2: SGHVS and FQNEAQ. This CDR3 reads CASSLGLAGAYEQYF. Here the CDR3 DNA reads TGTGCCAGCAGCCTTGGACTAGCGGGAGCTTACGAGCAGTACTTC. The complete variable domain, with remaining parts taken from reference TRBV7-8 and TRBJ2-7, reads GAGVSQSPRYKVAKRGQDVALRCDPISGHVSLFWYQQALGQGPEFLTYFQNEAQLDKSGLPSDRFFAERPEGSVSTLKIQRTQQEDSAVYLCASSLGLAGAYEQYFGPGTRLTVT.

The V and J genes are TRBV7-8 and TRBJ1-2, with D possibly being TRBD1 (6 bases). Trimming removed 2 bases from V and 6 bases from J, with 10 bases in between. Per germline, CDR1 SGHVS and CDR2 FQNEAQ. The CDR3 is made up of 13 amino acids. The CDR3 DNA is TGTGCCAGCAGCTTACAGGGGACTAATGGCTACACCTTC. This gives the protein CASSLQGTNGYTF.

The chain couples TRBV27 to TRBJ1-1; possibly TRBD1 for D (6 bases). Deletions cut 3 bases from V and 10 bases from J, with 21 bases between. The CDR3 contains 15 residues. The germline V gene has CDR1 MNHEY and CDR2 SMNVEV (reference sequence). The CDR3 protein is CASSLSRQGGLRAFF. The CDR3 DNA follows: TGTGCCAGCAGTTTGTCAAGACAAGGGGGTCTTCGAGCTTTCTTT.

The chain couples TRBV18 to TRBJ2-7; a possible D gene is TRBD2 (6 bases). Germline values: CDR1 KGHSH, CDR2 LQKENI. V dropped 6 bases and J dropped 5 bases, with 23 bases sitting between them. The CDR3 length is 16 residues. CDR3 in DNA: TGTGCCAGCTCTTTCCTAGGATGGGGGGTTGGCCACGAGCAGTACTTC. It codes for CASSFLGWGVGHEQYF.

The V and J genes are TRBV10-3 and TRBJ2-1; 7 positions agree with TRBD2. Germline values: CDR1 ENHRY, CDR2 SYGVKD. There are 16 residues in the CDR3. V dropped 3 bases and J dropped 9; count of bases not matched to a gene: 14. CDR3 protein: CAISEDERDVGSEQFF. In nucleotides, the CDR3 is TGTGCCATCAGTGAAGATGAGCGGGATGTGGGTAGTGAGCAGTTCTTC.

This clone has a handful of counts. The chain combines TRBV5-6 with TRBJ1-2; D ambiguous. Trimming shortened V by 3 bases and J by 3 bases, and 15 bases separated the two germline ends. The V gene's germline CDR1 is SGHDT and CDR2 YYEEEE. The CDR3 loop spans 15 amino acids. As DNA, the CDR3 is TGTGCCAGCAGCTCCCAAACGGGGTGGGACTATGGCTACACCTTC. Residues: CASSSQTGWDYGYTF.

This clone was seen once. The rearrangement uses TRBV27 and TRBJ1-5, with a weak D call TRBD1 (5 bases). This CDR3 is built from 16 residues. V dropped 0 bases and J dropped 0 bases, with 9 bases sitting between them. Per germline, CDR1 MNHEY and CDR2 SMNVEV (reference sequence). CDR3 sequence (DNA): TGTGCCAGCAGTTTATCGTGGGGGGTTAGCAATCAGCCCCAGCATTTT. Protein product: CASSLSWGVSNQPQHF.

This chain connects TRBV9 to TRBJ2-2, with D maybe TRBD2 (5 bases). The CDR3 contains 15 residues. Trimming took 0 bases from V and 5 from J, leaving 11 bases between them. Germline V gene lookup returns CDR1 SGDLS and CDR2 YYNGEE. CDR3 amino acids: CASSVGQTKTGELFF. CDR3 DNA: TGTGCCAGCAGCGTAGGGCAGACTAAGACCGGGGAGCTGTTTTTT.

This clone was found a few times. This chain connects TRBV11-2 to TRBJ2-1; 7 bases are a match to TRBD2. Germline V gene sequence: CDR1 SGHAT, CDR2 FQNNGV. V shed 3 bases and J 9 bases; nucleotides not matched to a gene: 5. This CDR3 contains 13 residues. This CDR3 is CASSLTSLGEQFF. CDR3 nucleotide sequence: TGTGCCAGCAGCTTGACTAGCCTCGGTGAGCAGTTCTTC.

The rearrangement joins TRBV7-2 to TRBJ2-7; 8 bases are a match to TRBD1. The CDR3 is 14 residues long. CDR1 is SGHTA, CDR2 FQGNSA, per germline. V lost 4 bases, J lost 6 bases, and 8 bases stayed unmatched. CDR3 amino acids: CASSSLTGAGEQYF. The CDR3 DNA sequence: TGTGCCAGCAGCTCGTTGACAGGGGCGGGCGAGCAGTACTTC.

The chain carries TRBV5-8 and TRBJ2-1, with a tentative D call TRBD1 (5 bases). Trimming cost V 3 bases and J 1 base, with 14 bases left between them. Looked up from germline, CDR1 is SGHTS and CDR2 is YDEGEE. This CDR3 comprises 16 residues. The chain's CDR3 is CASSSPAGLSYNEQFF. In DNA form, the CDR3 reads TGTGCCAGCAGCTCCCCGGCAGGGTTATCCTACAATGAGCAGTTCTTC.